What follows are 26 T cell receptor beta chains derived from one specimen sequenced in a study of blood T cell repertoires in COVID-19. Only in-frame clones appear in the TCRdb table, and some are missing; sequencing was by immunoSEQ multiplex PCR. The sample consists of 200,000 to 250,000 clones, around 86% of them appearing once. The specimen was PBMCs or T cells enriched from blood (not recorded which). The receptors were gathered from a woman aged 40 to 49 with acute COVID-19.

This chain links TRBV7-2 with TRBJ2-1; the D gene is possibly TRBD1 (5 bases). The CDR3 totals 13 residues. Trimming left V 5 bases short and J 5 bases short, with 10 bases between. CDR1 is SGHTA, CDR2 FQGNSA, per germline. The CDR3 DNA follows: TGTGCCAGCAGCCTTGGGGCTAACAATGAGCAGTTCTTC. Its translation: CASSLGANNEQFF. Full variable domain (remainder filled in from reference TRBV7-2 and TRBJ2-1): GAGVSQSPSNKVTEKGKDVELRCDPISGHTALYWYRQSLGQGLEFLIYFQGNSAPDKSGLPSDRFSAERTGGSVSTLTIQRTQQEDSAVYLCASSLGANNEQFFGPGTRLTVL.

J is TRBJ2-3 and V is TRBV5-1; D remains unclear. This CDR3 has 14 residues. The V gene lost 0 bases and the J gene lost 2 bases, with 7 bases spanning the gap. From germline, CDR1 is SGHRS and CDR2 YFSETQ. The CDR3 bases are TGCGCCAGCAGCTTGGATACTAACACAGATACGCAGTATTTT. Amino acids: CASSLDTNTDTQYF.

The V gene is TRBV4-1, the J gene TRBJ1-3; D may be TRBD1 (6 bases). V was trimmed by 2 bases and J by 2 bases, leaving 16 bases between them. The length of the CDR3 is 17 residues. The V gene's germline CDR1 is MGHRA and CDR2 YSYEKL. CDR3 region: CASSQLPGGAAGNTIYF. The CDR3 bases are TGCGCCAGCAGCCAACTTCCGGGGGGCGCCGCTGGAAACACCATATATTTT.

The chain couples TRBV11-2 to TRBJ2-1; 10 nucleotides match TRBD1. The junction had 8 bases not matched to a gene; V was cut back by 5 bases and J by 7 bases. CDR3 length: 15 amino acids. Germline V gene lookup returns CDR1 SGHAT and CDR2 FQNNGV. The chain's CDR3 is CASSVGTGVGNEQFF. CDR3 coding DNA: TGTGCCAGCAGCGTGGGGACAGGGGTTGGGAATGAGCAGTTCTTC. Complete variable domain (other parts from reference TRBV11-2 and TRBJ2-1): EAGVAQSPRYKIIEKRQSVAFWCNPISGHATLYWYQQILGQGPKLLIQFQNNGVVDDSQLPKDRFSAERLKGVDSTLKIQPAKLEDSAVYLCASSVGTGVGNEQFFGPGTRLTVL.

The V call is TRBV6-2 or TRBV6-3, the J call TRBJ2-7; possible D gene TRBD2, 5 bases. The CDR3 spans 13 residues. Germline lookup yields CDR1 MNHEY and CDR2 SVGEGT. The V and J ends lost 5 bases and 0 bases respectively, with 8 bases between them. The CDR3 nucleotides read TGTGCCAGCAGTGGACTCTCCTCCTACGAGCAGTACTTC. It translates to CASSGLSSYEQYF.

This chain joins TRBV6-9 and TRBJ1-1; weak D call: TRBD1 (6 bases). The CDR3 is 16 residues long. Per the germline V gene, CDR1 is MNHGY and CDR2 is SVAAGI. With 0 bases removed from V and 1 base from J, the gap between germline ends came to 12 bases. CDR3 residues: CASSYSSGTRNTEAFF. The CDR3 DNA sequence: TGTGCCAGCAGTTATTCTTCCGGGACAAGGAACACTGAAGCTTTCTTT.

The rearrangement joins TRBV12-5 to TRBJ2-5, with D maybe TRBD1 (6 bases). The CDR3 covers 18 residues. V lost 0 bases, J lost 2 bases, and 19 bases lay in between. The germline CDR1 and CDR2 sequences are LGHNT and FRNRAP. CDR3 sequence reads: CASGLVLDGTTKQETQYF. The CDR3 DNA is TGTGCTAGTGGTTTGGTACTGGACGGGACAACCAAACAAGAGACCCAGTACTTC.

This sequence joins TRBV28 and TRBJ1-2; TRBD1 might be the D (5 bases). The CDR3 runs to 14 residues. V lost 6 bases and J 6 bases, leaving 17 bases between the germline ends. The V gene's germline CDR1 is MDHEN and CDR2 SYDVKM. The CDR3 sequence is CASSSGGELNGYTF. The CDR3 region has the DNA TGTGCCAGCAGCTCGGGGGGGGAATTGAATGGCTACACCTTC.

The V and J genes are TRBV10-1 and TRBJ2-3; possibly TRBD2 for D (6 bases). The V and J ends lost 1 base and 2 bases respectively, with 22 bases between them. Looked up from germline, CDR1 is WNHNN and CDR2 is SYGVQD (reference sequence). The length of the CDR3 is 19 residues. Here the CDR3 DNA reads TGCGCCAGCAGTGAGTATTTGGGACTCCCCGAAACAAACACAGATACGCAGTATTTT. It translates to CASSEYLGLPETNTDTQYF.

The chain has TRBV18 and TRBJ1-1, with D perhaps TRBD1 (5 bases). The germline V gene has CDR1 KGHSH and CDR2 LQKENI. The CDR3 consists of 14 residues. The V and J ends lost 5 bases and 4 bases respectively, with 14 bases between them. CDR3 sequence reads: CASSVDSGGTEAFF. The CDR3, as DNA: TGTGCCAGCTCAGTAGACAGCGGGGGCACTGAAGCTTTCTTT.

The count of this clone is one. The rearrangement links TRBV5-4 to TRBJ2-1; weak D call: TRBD2 (6 bases). The V end was cut by 3 bases, the J end by 7 bases, with 14 bases between. Germline CDR1 reads SGHNT; CDR2 reads YYREEE (reference sequence). This CDR3 has 14 amino acids. CDR3: CASSSGGVSNEQFF. In nucleotides, the CDR3 is TGTGCCAGCAGCTCTGGAGGGGTGTCGAATGAGCAGTTCTTC. Based on the CDR3 plus reference TRBV5-4 and TRBJ2-1, the full variable domain is ETGVTQSPTHLIKTRGQQVTLRCSSQSGHNTVSWYQQALGQGPQFIFQYYREEENGRGNFPPRFSGLQFPNYSSELNVNALELDDSALYLCASSSGGVSNEQFFGPGTRLTVL.

This rearrangement joins TRBV19 to TRBJ1-5; perhaps TRBD1 as D (6 bases). V dropped 4 bases and J dropped 3 bases, with 19 bases sitting between them. The CDR3 covers 17 residues. Germline assignment: CDR1 LNHDA and CDR2 SQIVND (reference sequence). The CDR3 is CASSTLRTGLLNQPQHF. The DNA of the CDR3 is TGTGCCAGTAGTACCTTACGAACAGGGCTCCTCAATCAGCCCCAGCATTTT.

The chain uses TRBV4-2 and TRBJ2-7, with TRBD1 matching over 10 bases. The CDR3 consists of 14 residues. Unmatched junction bases numbered 11, after V lost 8 bases and J lost 7 bases. CDR1 is LGHNA, CDR2 YNFKEQ, per germline. CDR3 amino acids: CASGPGQGTGEQYF. In DNA, the CDR3 is TGTGCCAGCGGACCGGGACAGGGGACAGGGGAGCAGTACTTC.

V usage is TRBV3-1 (or the pseudogene TRBV3-2) and J usage is TRBJ2-7; maybe TRBD2 (6 bases). Germline assignment: CDR1 LGHDT and CDR2 YNNKEL (reference sequence). This CDR3 is built from 15 residues. V was clipped by 2 bases and J by 6 bases, with 17 bases between them. The DNA for the CDR3 is TGTGCCAGCAGCCAAAGGGCCGGGGGAAAGAGCGAGCAGTACTTC. Protein sequence: CASSQRAGGKSEQYF.

The genes are TRBV27 and TRBJ1-1; 12 nucleotides agree with TRBD1. Germline-derived CDR1 and CDR2 are MNHEY and SMNVEV (reference sequence). J was trimmed by 7 bases and V by 5 bases; bases with no gene match: 14. The CDR3 covers 17 residues. CDR3 residues: CASSLLPGQGARIEAFF. As DNA, the CDR3 is TGTGCCAGCAGTCTACTGCCGGGACAGGGGGCACGGATTGAAGCTTTCTTT.

The J gene is TRBJ2-1, the V gene TRBV18; possible D gene TRBD1, 5 bases. The CDR3 runs to 15 residues. The germline CDR1 and CDR2 sequences are KGHSH and LQKENI. Trimming removed 2 bases at V and 4 bases at J, with 12 bases between. Written as DNA, the CDR3 is TGTGCCAGCTCACCAGGCAGGGCCATATACAATGAGCAGTTCTTC. Translation: CASSPGRAIYNEQFF. The variable domain in full, with the rest retrieved from reference TRBV18 and TRBJ2-1, is NAGVMQNPRHLVRRRGQEARLRCSPMKGHSHVYWYRQLPEEGLKFMVYLQKENIIDESGMPKERFSAEFPKEGPSILRIQQVVRGDSAAYFCASSPGRAIYNEQFFGPGTRLTVL.

The rearrangement links TRBV4-1 to TRBJ2-3; D not certain. The V gene lost 0 bases and the J gene lost 2 bases, with 18 bases spanning the gap. The CDR3 is 18 amino acids. The germline CDR1 and CDR2 sequences are MGHRA and YSYEKL. The DNA of the CDR3 is TGCGCCAGCAGCCAAGACCCTCGGGTTCCGGATACCACAGATACGCAGTATTTT. Its protein product is CASSQDPRVPDTTDTQYF.

The chain is built from TRBV9 and TRBJ2-1; possible D gene TRBD1, 6 bases. The CDR3 loop spans 12 amino acids. Trimming cost V 4 bases and J 15 bases, with 17 bases left between them. Germline V CDR1 and CDR2: SGDLS, YYNGEE. DNA for the CDR3: TGTGCCAGCAGCCCCGGCCAGGGACATCTGTTCTTC. This encodes CASSPGQGHLFF.

V is TRBV5-5 and J is TRBJ2-3, with unresolved D. There are 17 residues in the CDR3. Trimming stripped 0 bases from V and 6 bases from J, with 20 bases between. From germline, CDR1 is SGHKS and CDR2 YYEKEE (reference sequence). CDR3 protein: CASSLAIGRTVGDTQYF. The CDR3 nucleotides are TGTGCCAGCAGCTTGGCCATCGGCAGAACGGTCGGGGATACGCAGTATTTT.

The genes are TRBV5-6 and TRBJ1-5; D ambiguous. The ends were cut back, 0 bases at V and 0 bases at J, with 4 bases in the middle. Germline CDR1 and CDR2: SGHDT and YYEEEE. The CDR3 sequence is 14 residues long. The CDR3 loop reads CASSLGNSNQPQHF. Written as DNA, the CDR3 is TGTGCCAGCAGCTTGGGTAATAGCAATCAGCCCCAGCATTTT.

This clone has only one observation. This sequence joins TRBV4-3 and TRBJ2-2; D call uncertain. Trimming cost V 0 bases and J 6 bases, with 8 bases left between them. The CDR3 consists of 14 residues. The germline gives CDR1 LGHNA, CDR2 YSLEER. CDR3 sequence: CASSQDQSSGELFF. Here the CDR3 DNA reads TGCGCCAGCAGCCAAGATCAAAGCTCCGGGGAGCTGTTTTTT.

The CDR3 loop reads CAIRQSPDRENSPLHF. The CDR3 region has the DNA TGTGCCATTCGGCAGTCTCCCGACAGAGAGAATTCACCCCTCCACTTT. This chain joins TRBV2 and TRBJ1-6; TRBD1 is a possible D gene (5 bases). Trimming took off 10 bases at V and 7 bases at J, with 23 bases between the two ends. Germline-derived CDR1 and CDR2 are SNHLY and FYNNEI. There are 16 residues in the CDR3.

The chain links TRBV30 to TRBJ2-5; the D is unclear. The V gene's germline CDR1 is GTSNPN and CDR2 SVGIG (reference sequence). This CDR3 region has 14 residues. V lost 0 bases to trimming and J lost 2 bases, with 10 bases between them. The chain's CDR3 is CAWSVGRNQETQYF. CDR3 in DNA: TGTGCCTGGAGTGTGGGCAGAAATCAAGAGACCCAGTACTTC.

V usage is TRBV18 and J usage is TRBJ2-1, with 8 bases lining up with TRBD2. The V gene's germline CDR1 is KGHSH and CDR2 LQKENI. Unmatched junction bases numbered 5, after V lost 3 bases and J lost 1 base. CDR3 size: 16 residues. The CDR3 coding sequence is TGTGCCAGCTCACCGTCTGGCGGGAGGTCCTACAATGAGCAGTTCTTC. Its translation: CASSPSGGRSYNEQFF.

J is TRBJ1-6 and V is TRBV2; maybe TRBD1 (5 bases). Germline assignment: CDR1 SNHLY and CDR2 FYNNEI. This CDR3 is built from 15 residues. V was shortened by 7 bases and J by 4 bases, with 14 bases between the two germline ends. DNA of the CDR3: TGTGCCAGCAACCAGGGACTCTCGTATAATTCACCCCTCCACTTT. It translates to CASNQGLSYNSPLHF.

The chain uses TRBV28 and TRBJ2-3; TRBD2 might be the D (6 bases). Per the germline V gene, CDR1 is MDHEN and CDR2 is SYDVKM. Trimming took off 2 bases at V and 0 bases at J, with 9 bases between the two ends. The CDR3 covers 15 residues. CDR3 in DNA: TGTGCCAGCAGTTTAGCCGGGACTAGCACAGATACGCAGTATTTT. It is translated as CASSLAGTSTDTQYF.